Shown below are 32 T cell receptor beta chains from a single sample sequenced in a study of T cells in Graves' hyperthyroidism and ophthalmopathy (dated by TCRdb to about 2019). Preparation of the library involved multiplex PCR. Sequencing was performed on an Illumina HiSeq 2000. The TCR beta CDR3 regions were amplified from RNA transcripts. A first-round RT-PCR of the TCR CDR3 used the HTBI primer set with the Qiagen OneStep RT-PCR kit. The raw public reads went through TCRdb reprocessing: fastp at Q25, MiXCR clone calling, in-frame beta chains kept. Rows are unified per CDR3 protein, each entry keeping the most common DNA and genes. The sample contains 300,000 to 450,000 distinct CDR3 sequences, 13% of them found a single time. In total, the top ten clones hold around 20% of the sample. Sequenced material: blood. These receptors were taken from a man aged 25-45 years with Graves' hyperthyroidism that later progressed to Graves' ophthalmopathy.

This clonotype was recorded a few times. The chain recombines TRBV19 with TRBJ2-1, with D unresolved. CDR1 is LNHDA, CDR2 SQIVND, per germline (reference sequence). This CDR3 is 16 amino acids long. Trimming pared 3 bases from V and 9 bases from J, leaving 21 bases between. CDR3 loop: CASSIIGYPRVGEQFF. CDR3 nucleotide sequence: TGTGCCAGTAGTATCATCGGCTATCCGCGAGTGGGTGAGCAGTTCTTC.

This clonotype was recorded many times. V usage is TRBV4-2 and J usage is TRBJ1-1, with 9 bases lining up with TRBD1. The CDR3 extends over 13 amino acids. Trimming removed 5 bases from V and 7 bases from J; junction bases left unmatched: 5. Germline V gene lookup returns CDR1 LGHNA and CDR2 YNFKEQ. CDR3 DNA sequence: TGTGCCAGCAGCACGGACAGGGGCCATGAAGCTTTCTTT. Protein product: CASSTDRGHEAFF.

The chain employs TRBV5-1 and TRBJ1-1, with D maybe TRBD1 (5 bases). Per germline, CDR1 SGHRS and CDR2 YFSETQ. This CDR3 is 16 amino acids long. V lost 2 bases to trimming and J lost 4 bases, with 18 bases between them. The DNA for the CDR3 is TGCGCCAGCAGCTTAGGGGCTCGGGTTGGGAGCACTGAAGCTTTCTTT. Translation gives CASSLGARVGSTEAFF.

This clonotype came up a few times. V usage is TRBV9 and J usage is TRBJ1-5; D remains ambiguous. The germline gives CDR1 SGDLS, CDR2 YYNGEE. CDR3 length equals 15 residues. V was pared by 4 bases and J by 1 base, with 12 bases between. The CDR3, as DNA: TGTGCCAGCAGCCCCCAAGGAGTGAGCAATCAGCCCCAGCATTTT. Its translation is CASSPQGVSNQPQHF.

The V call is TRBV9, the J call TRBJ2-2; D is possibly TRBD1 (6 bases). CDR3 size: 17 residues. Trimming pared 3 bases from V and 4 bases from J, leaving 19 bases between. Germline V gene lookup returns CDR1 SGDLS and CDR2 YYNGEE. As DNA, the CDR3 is TGTGCCAGCAGCGAGCCTACCCTACAGGGTACCACCGGGGAGCTGTTTTTT. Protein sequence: CASSEPTLQGTTGELFF.

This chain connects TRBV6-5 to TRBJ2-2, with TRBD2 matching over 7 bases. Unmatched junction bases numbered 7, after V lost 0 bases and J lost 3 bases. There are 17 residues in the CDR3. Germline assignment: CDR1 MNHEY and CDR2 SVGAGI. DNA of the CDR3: TGTGCCAGCAGTTACTCGGCAAAGCGGGACTACACCGGGGAGCTGTTTTTT. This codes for CASSYSAKRDYTGELFF.

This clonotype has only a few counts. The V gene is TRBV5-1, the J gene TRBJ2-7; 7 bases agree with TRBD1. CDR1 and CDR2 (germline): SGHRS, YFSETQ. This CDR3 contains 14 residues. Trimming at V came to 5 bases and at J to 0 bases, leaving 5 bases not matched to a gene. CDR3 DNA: TGCGCCAGCAGTGAATGGGACAGCTCCTACGAGCAGTACTTC. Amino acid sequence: CASSEWDSSYEQYF. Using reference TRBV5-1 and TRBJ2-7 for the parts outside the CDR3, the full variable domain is KAGVTQTPRYLIKTRGQQVTLSCSPISGHRSVSWYQQTPGQGLQFLFEYFSETQRNKGNFPGRFSGRQFSNSRSEMNVSTLELGDSALYLCASSEWDSSYEQYFGPGTRLTVT.

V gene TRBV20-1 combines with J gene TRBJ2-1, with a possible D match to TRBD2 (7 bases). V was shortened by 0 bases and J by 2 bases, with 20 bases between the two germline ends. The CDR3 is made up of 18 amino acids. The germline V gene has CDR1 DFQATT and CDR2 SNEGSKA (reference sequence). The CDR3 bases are TGCAGTGCTAGAGATATTTTGGGAGGGGGAAATACCTACAATGAGCAGTTCTTC. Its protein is CSARDILGGGNTYNEQFF.

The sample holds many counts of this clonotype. CDR3 coding DNA: TGTGCCAGCAGTTTACCCCACCGGTATAGCAATCAGCCCCAGCATTTT. Its translation: CASSLPHRYSNQPQHF. The rearrangement links TRBV28 to TRBJ1-5; no clear D gene. Germline loops: CDR1 MDHEN, CDR2 SYDVKM. With 2 bases removed from V and 0 bases from J, the gap between germline ends came to 11 bases. This CDR3 region has 16 residues.

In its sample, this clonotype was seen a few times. The CDR3 DNA reads as TGTGCCAGCACCGCTCGGGAAGCTGGGCTCTCCGAGCAGTACTTC. This encodes CASTAREAGLSEQYF. The chain carries TRBV6-1 and TRBJ2-7, with D perhaps matching TRBD2 (5 bases). The CDR3 totals 15 residues. Looked up from germline, CDR1 is MNHNS and CDR2 is SASEGT. V was trimmed by 7 bases and J by 6 bases, leaving 22 bases between them.

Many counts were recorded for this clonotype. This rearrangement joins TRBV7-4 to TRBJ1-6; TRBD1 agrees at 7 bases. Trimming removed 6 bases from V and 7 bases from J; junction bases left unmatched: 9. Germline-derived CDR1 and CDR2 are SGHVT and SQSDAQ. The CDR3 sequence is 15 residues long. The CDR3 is CASRDRDSTNSPLHF. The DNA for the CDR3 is TGTGCCAGCAGGGACCGGGACAGCACGAATTCACCCCTCCACTTT.

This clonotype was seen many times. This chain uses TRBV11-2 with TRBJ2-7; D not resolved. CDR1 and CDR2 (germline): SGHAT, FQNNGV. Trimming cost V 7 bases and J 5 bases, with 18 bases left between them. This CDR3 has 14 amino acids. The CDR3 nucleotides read TGTGCCAGCAACCTCGGCCTGGAGTATGACGAGCAGTACTTC. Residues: CASNLGLEYDEQYF.

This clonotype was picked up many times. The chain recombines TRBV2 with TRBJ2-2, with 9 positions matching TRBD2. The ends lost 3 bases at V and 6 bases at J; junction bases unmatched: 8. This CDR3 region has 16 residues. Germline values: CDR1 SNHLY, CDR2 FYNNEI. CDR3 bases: TGTGCCAGCAGTGATTGGGGGACTAGCAAGGCCGGGGAGCTGTTTTTT. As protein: CASSDWGTSKAGELFF.

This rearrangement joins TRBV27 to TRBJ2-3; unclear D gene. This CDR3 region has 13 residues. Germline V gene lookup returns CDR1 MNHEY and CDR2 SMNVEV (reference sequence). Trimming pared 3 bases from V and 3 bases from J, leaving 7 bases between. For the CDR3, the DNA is TGTGCCAGCAGTTTTACCAGAACAGATACGCAGTATTTT. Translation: CASSFTRTDTQYF.

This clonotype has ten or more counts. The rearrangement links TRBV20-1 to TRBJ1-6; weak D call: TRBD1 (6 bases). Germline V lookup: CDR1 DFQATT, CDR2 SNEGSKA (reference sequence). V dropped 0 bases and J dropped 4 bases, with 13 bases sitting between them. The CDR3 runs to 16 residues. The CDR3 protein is CSARDVGGLYNSPLHF. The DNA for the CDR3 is TGCAGTGCTAGAGATGTGGGGGGGCTGTATAATTCACCCCTCCACTTT.

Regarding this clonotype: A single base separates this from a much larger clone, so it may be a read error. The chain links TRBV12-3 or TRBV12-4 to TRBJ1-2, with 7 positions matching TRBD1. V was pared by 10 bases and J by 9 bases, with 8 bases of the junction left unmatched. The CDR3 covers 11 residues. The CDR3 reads CATRGNGSYTF. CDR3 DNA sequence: TGTGCCACCAGGGGGAATGGCAGCTACACCTTC.

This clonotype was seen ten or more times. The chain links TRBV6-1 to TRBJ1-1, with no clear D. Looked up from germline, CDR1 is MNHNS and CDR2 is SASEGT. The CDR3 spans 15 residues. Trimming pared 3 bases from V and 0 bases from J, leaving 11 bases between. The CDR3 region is CASSDLNHMNTEAFF. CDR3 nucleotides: TGTGCCAGCAGTGATCTAAATCACATGAACACTGAAGCTTTCTTT.

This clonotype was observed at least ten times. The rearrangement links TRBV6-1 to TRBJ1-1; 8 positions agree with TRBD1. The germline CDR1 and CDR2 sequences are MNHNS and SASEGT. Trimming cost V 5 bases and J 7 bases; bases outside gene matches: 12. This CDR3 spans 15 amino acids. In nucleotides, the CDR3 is TGTGCCAGCAGTCCCGACGGACAGGGCCGATATGAAGCTTTCTTT. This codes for CASSPDGQGRYEAFF.

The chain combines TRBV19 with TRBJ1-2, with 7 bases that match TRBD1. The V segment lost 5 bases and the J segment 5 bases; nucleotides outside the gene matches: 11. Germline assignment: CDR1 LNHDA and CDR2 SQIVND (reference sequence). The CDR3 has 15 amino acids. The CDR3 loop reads CASSFTGVGLYGYTF. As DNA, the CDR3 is TGTGCCAGTAGTTTTACAGGGGTGGGGCTGTATGGCTACACCTTC.

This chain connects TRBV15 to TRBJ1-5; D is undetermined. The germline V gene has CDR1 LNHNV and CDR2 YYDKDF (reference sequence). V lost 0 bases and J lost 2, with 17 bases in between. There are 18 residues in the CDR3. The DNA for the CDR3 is TGTGCCACCAGCAGAGATCACGTAGCCGCCGCGGGCAATCAGCCCCAGCATTTT. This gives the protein CATSRDHVAAAGNQPQHF.

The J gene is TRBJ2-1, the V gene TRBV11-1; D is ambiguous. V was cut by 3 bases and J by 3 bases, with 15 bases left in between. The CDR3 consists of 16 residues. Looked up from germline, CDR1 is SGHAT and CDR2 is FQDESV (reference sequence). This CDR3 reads CASSLVGSSVYNEQFF. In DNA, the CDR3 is TGTGCCAGCAGCTTGGTCGGGTCGTCGGTCTACAATGAGCAGTTCTTC.

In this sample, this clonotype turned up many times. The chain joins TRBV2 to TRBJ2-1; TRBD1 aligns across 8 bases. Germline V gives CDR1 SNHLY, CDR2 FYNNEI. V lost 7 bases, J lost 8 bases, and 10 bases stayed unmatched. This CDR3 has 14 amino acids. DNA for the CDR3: TGTGCCAGCATGTTCCGGGACAGGTACGATGAGCAGTTCTTC. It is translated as CASMFRDRYDEQFF.

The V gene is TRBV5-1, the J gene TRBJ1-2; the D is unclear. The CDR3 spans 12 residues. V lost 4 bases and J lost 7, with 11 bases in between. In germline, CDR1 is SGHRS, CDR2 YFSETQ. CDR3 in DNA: TGCGCCAGCAGCACGGGGTCCGTTGGCTACACCTTC. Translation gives CASSTGSVGYTF.

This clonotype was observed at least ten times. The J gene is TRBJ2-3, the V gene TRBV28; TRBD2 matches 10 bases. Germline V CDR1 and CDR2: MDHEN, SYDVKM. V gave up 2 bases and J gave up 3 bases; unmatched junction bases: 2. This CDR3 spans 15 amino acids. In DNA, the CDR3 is TGTGCCAGCAGTTTACTTAGCGGGGGGACAGATACGCAGTATTTT. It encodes CASSLLSGGTDTQYF.

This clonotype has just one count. Written as DNA, the CDR3 is TGTGCCATCAGTGCCGACAGTCCATCACCCCTCCACTTT. It codes for CAISADSPSPLHF. V usage is TRBV10-3 and J usage is TRBJ1-6, with D perhaps matching TRBD1 (5 bases). V shed 4 bases and J shed 10 bases, with 11 bases lying between them. This CDR3 spans 13 amino acids. Germline CDR1 is ENHRY and CDR2 is SYGVKD.

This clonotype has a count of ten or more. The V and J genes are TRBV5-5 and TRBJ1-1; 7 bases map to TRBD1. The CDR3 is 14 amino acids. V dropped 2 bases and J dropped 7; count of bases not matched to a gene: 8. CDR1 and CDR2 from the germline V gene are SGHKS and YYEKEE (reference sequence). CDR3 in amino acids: CASSFWGQYSEAFF. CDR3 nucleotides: TGTGCCAGCAGCTTCTGGGGACAGTACAGTGAAGCTTTCTTT.

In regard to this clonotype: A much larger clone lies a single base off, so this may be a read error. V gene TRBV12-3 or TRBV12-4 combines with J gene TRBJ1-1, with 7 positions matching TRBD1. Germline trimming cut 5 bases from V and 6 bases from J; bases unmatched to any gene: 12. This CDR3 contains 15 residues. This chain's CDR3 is CASSRRRGLGAEAFF. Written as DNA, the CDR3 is TGTGCCAGCAGTCGACGCAGGGGGTTAGGCGCTGAAGCTTTCTTT.

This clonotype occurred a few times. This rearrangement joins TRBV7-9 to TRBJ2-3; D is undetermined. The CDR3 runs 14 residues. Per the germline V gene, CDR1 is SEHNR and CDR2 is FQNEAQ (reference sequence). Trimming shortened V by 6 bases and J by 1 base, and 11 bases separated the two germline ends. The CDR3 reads CASRSRLRTDTQYF. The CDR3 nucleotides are TGTGCCAGCAGATCGAGACTTCGCACAGATACGCAGTATTTT.

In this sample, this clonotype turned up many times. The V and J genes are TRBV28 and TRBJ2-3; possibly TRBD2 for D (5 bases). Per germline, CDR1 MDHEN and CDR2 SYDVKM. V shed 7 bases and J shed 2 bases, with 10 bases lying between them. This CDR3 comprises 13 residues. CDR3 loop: CASMRVFTDTQYF. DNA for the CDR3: TGTGCCAGCATGAGGGTTTTCACAGATACGCAGTATTTT. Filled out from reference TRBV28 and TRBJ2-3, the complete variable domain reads DVKVTQSSRYLVKRTGEKVFLECVQDMDHENMFWYRQDPGLGLRLIYFSYDVKMKEKGDIPEGYSVSREKKERFSLILESASTNQTSMYLCASMRVFTDTQYFGPGTRLTVL.

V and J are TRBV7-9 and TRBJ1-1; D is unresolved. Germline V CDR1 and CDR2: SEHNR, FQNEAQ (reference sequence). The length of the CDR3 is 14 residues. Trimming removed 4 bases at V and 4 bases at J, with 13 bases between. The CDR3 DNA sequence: TGTGCCAGCAGCTCCTTGGAGGGAAGCACTGAAGCTTTCTTT. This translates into CASSSLEGSTEAFF.

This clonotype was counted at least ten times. CDR3 DNA sequence: TGTGCCAGCTCGGGGGAAACCGGGGAGCTGTTTTTT. Translating it yields CASSGETGELFF. The V and J genes are TRBV12-3 or TRBV12-4 and TRBJ2-2, with D perhaps TRBD2 (6 bases). This CDR3 spans 12 amino acids. The ends were cut back, 8 bases at V and 5 bases at J, with 9 bases in the middle.

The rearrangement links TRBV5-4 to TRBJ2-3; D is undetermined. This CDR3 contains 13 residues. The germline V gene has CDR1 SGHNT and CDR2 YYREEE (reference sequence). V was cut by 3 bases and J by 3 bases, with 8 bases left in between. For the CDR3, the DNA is TGTGCCAGCAGCTCCAGTAGAACAGATACGCAGTATTTT. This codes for CASSSSRTDTQYF.